This T cell receptor beta chain was identified in a study of vaccination effects on CD4 cells after COVID-19 (dated by TCRdb to the early 2020s). Notes on the research overall: Two doses of either the BNT162b2 or the mRNA-1273 mRNA SARS-CoV-2 vaccine were administered to participants. Cultures from other donors in the study were sequenced using the Oncomine TCR Beta short-read assay on an Illumina iSeq 100. SARS-CoV-2 spike-specific CD4+ TCR repertoires were compared before and after mRNA vaccination in COVID-19 convalescent patients and in infection-naive vaccine recipients. A total of roughly 9 COVID-19 convalescent patients and a handful of SARS-CoV-2-naive healthy vaccine recipients were included in the full study. Overall study outcomes, separate from this receptor: Both infection-induced and vaccine-induced clones contracted markedly at late post-vaccination timepoints, which is consistent with waning T cell responses. In healthy vaccine recipients, vaccine-induced clones were almost all SARS-CoV-2 mono-reactive, with only 1 of 255 cross-reactive with common cold coronaviruses. Limitations of the study were the small number of convalescent patients and the absence of early post-infection timepoints.

The library was generated by the immunoSEQ multiplex PCR assay. DNA from the cultured, isolated CD4+ T cells was subjected to TCR beta CDR3 sequencing. Per the original workflow: Non-productive TCR sequences were removed and reads were trimmed to the CDR3 region, keeping CDR3s of at least 7 amino acids. The MANAFEST web app was used to pick out antigen-specific clonotypes by comparing their expansion in peptide wells with that in reference cultures. To count as positive, a clone had to show expansion at FDR<0.05 compared with the reference and with all other wells, an odds ratio above 5, and a frequency above 0.1% in two replicate wells. Cross-reactive clonotypes were defined as significantly expanded in SARS-CoV-2 spike wells and in at least one common cold coronavirus spike condition. Levenshtein distance calculated with the stringdist R package was used to assess CDR3 similarity, and unrooted trees were constructed with ape in R 3.6.1. The table comes from immuneACCESS by way of TCRdb, which keeps in-frame sequences with V and J called. Part of the clones is missing from these tables; in studies checked, under half for an unresolved V gene and the rest for unknown reasons. D and trimming were read from the DNA, whereas the V and J calls and clone size are those reported in that table. This sample lists about 52,000 clones; about four fifths were detected once. The top ten clonotypes cover more than 5% of the sample.

For this clone: Its antigen remains unidentified. The sample holds no much larger clone one base away, and base qualities are not on file.

To identify antigen-specific CD4+ T cell clonotypes by their expansion, the ViraFEST assay first stimulated PBMC with viral peptide pools and then applied TCR sequencing. After less than eleven days of culture, CD4+ T cells were isolated with the EasySep CD4+ T cell isolation kit. Negative nucleocapsid antibody results before and after vaccination confirmed that the healthy vaccine recipients had no prior SARS-CoV-2 infection. Around 2.1 million PBMC per well were cultured with approximately 10 ug/ml peptides in IMDM containing 5% human AB serum, 8.5 to 10 IU/ml IL-2 and gentamicin. On days 3 and 7, half of the culture medium was replaced with fresh IL-2-containing medium. Each peptide stimulation condition was cultured in triplicate wells unless otherwise noted. Using Ficoll-Paque Plus gradient centrifugation, PBMC were separated from whole blood and then either used fresh or cryopreserved at -140C. The overlapping peptide pools covered the spike proteins of SARS-CoV-2 as well as those of the common cold coronaviruses HCoV-NL63, HCoV-OC43 and HCoV-229E. The QIAamp micro DNA kit was used to extract genomic DNA from the cultured CD4+ T cells.

V is cut by 1 base and J by 6 bases, and the space between the germline ends is 12 bases. In the germline V gene (reference sequence), CDR1 corresponds to SEHNR and CDR2 to FQNEAQ. Including cysteine and phenylalanine, the CDR3 has 14 amino acids. The only DNA kept is the CDR3, 42 bases in frame from the first base. The specimen comprised CD4+ T cells from PBMCs cultured with HCoV-OC43 spike peptides, sampled before COVID-19 vaccination. The sample's cell subset or site label is to be understood as: HCoV-OC43 spike overlapping peptide pool stimulation. Recombination linked TRBV7-9 to TRBJ1-1; TRBD1 is possibly the D segment (5 matching bases). The origin of this receptor is a human donor who received a COVID-19 vaccine. At the DNA level, the sequence is TGTGCCAGCAGCTTAGGGCAGGGTATCTCTGAAGCTTTCTTT. Translation gives CASSLGQGISEAFF.